The entry below describes one T cell receptor beta chain. This entry is derived from a study of blood T cell repertoires in COVID-19. Study background: Italy, Spain and the United States were the sources of the convalescent and acute COVID-19 samples. Sources were T cells, B-cell-depleted T cells, or PBMCs; the material itself was cDNA or gDNA.

With 6 bases clipped from V and 1 base from J, the junction kept 7 bases outside the gene matches. The V gene's germline CDR1 is MNHEY and CDR2 SVGAGI. The CDR3 is 15 amino acids. Per the authors' pipeline: The assay estimated nucleated cells by amplifying reference gene primers. Using immunoSEQ multiplex PCR, the repertoire was profiled, and TCRdb retains in-frame clones only, with some absent. V, J and clone size are those of that table, while D and trimming were read from the DNA. The data hold about 210,000 clones, with roughly 90% observed a single time. This receptor was taken from a man aged 18 to 30 with active or convalescent COVID-19. Sequencing used peripheral blood. V and J are TRBV6-5 and TRBJ1-1; 8 positions agree with TRBD1. The CDR3 region has the DNA TGTGCCAGCAGCCGGACAGGGTTCGAGAACACTGAAGCTTTCTTT. Its translation is CASSRTGFENTEAFF.